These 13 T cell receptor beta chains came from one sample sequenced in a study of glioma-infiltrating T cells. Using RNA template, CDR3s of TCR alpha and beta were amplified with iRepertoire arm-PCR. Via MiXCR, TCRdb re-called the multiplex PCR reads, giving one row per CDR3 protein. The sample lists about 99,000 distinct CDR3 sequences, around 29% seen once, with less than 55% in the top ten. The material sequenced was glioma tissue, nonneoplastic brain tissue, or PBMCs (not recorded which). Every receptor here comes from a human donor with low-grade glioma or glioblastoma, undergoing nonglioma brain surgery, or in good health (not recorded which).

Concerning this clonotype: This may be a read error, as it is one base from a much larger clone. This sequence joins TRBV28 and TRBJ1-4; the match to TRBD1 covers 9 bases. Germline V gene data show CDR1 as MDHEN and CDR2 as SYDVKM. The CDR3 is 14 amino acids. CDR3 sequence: CASSLRTGVEKLLF. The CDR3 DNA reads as TGTGCCAGCAGTCTAAGGACAGGGGTTGAAAAACTGCTTTTT.

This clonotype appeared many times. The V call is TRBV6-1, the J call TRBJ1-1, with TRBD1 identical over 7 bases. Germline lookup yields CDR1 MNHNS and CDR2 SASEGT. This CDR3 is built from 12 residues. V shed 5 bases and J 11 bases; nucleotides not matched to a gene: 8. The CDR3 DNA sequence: TGTGCCAGCAGTAGAACGACAGGGAAGGCTTTCTTT. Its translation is CASSRTTGKAFF.

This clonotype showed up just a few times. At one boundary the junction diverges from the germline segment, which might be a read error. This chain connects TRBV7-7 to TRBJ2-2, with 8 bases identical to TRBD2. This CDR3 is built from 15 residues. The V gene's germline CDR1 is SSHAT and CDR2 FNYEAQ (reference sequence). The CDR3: CASSSGLANTGELFF. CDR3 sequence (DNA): TGTGCTAGCAGCTCTGGACTAGCTAACACCGGGGAGCTGTTTTTT.

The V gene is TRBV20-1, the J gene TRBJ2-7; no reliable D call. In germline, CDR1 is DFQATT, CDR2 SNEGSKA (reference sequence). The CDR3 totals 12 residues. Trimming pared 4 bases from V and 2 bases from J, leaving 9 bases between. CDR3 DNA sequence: TGCAGTGCTACGGCCAGAACCTACGAGCAGTACTTC. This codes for CSATARTYEQYF.

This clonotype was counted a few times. CDR3 amino acids: CAIARGQPSTDTQYF. In DNA form, the CDR3 reads TGTGCCATCGCCCGGGGACAGCCTAGCACAGATACGCAGTATTTT. This chain uses TRBV10-3 with TRBJ2-3; 7 nucleotides match TRBD1. The V gene's germline CDR1 is ENHRY and CDR2 SYGVKD. After removal of 8 bases from V and 0 bases from J, the junction contained 8 bases not matched to a gene. The CDR3 loop spans 15 amino acids.

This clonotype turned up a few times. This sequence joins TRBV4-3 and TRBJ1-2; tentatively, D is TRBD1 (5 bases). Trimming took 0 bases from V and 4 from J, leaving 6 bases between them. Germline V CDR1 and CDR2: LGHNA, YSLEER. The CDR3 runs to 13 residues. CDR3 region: CASSQDRAYGYTF. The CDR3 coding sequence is TGCGCCAGCAGCCAAGACAGGGCCTATGGCTACACCTTC.

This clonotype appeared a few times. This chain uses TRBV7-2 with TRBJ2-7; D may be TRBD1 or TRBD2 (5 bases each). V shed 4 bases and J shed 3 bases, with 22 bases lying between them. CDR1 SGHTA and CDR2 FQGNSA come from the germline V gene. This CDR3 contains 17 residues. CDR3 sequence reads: CASSSPKGHHGGYEQYF. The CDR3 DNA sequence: TGTGCCAGCAGCTCACCAAAGGGTCACCATGGGGGCTACGAGCAGTACTTC.

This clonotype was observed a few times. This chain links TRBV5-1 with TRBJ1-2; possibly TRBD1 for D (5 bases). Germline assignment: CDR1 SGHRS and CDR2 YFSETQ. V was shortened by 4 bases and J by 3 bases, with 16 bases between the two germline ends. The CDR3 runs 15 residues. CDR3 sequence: CASSSGTSDDYGYTF. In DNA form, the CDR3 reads TGCGCCAGCAGCAGCGGGACTTCCGACGACTATGGCTACACCTTC.

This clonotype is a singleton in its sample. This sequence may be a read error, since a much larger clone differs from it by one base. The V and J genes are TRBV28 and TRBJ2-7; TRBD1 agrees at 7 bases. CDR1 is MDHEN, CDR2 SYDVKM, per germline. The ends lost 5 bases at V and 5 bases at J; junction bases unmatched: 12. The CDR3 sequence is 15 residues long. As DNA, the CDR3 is TGTGCCAGCAGTCCCGCAGGGGGTTTTAACAACGAGCAGTACTTC. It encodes CASSPAGGFNNEQYF.

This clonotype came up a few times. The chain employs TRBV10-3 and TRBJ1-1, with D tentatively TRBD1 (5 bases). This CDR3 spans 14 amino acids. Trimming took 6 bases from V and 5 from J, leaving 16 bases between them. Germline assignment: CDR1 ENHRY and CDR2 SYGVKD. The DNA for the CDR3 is TGTGCCATCAGCGCCGGGGCCCTCAGGACTGAAGCTTTCTTT. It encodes CAISAGALRTEAFF.

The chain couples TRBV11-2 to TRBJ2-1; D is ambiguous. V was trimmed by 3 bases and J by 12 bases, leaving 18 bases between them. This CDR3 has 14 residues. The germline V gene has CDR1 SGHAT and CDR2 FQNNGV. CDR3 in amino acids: CASSLVESQIGQFF. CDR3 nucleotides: TGTGCCAGCAGCTTGGTAGAGTCCCAAATTGGGCAGTTCTTC. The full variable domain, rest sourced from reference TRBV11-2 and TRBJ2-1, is EAGVAQSPRYKIIEKRQSVAFWCNPISGHATLYWYQQILGQGPKLLIQFQNNGVVDDSQLPKDRFSAERLKGVDSTLKIQPAKLEDSAVYLCASSLVESQIGQFFGPGTRLTVL.

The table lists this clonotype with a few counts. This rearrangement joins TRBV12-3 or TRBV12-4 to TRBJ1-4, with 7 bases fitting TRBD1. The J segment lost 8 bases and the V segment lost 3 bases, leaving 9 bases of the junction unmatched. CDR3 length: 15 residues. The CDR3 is CASSLRQGGHEKLFF. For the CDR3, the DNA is TGTGCCAGCAGTTTGCGACAGGGAGGGCACGAAAAACTGTTTTTT.

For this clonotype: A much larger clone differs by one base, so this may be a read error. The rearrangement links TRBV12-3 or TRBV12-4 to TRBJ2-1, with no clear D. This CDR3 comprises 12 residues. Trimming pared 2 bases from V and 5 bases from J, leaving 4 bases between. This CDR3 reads CASSLRDNEQFF. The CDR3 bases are TGTGCCAGCAGTTTACGGGACAATGAGCAGTTCTTC.